The 29 T cell receptor beta chains below were found in one sample sequenced in a study of a mutant IDH1 vaccine in newly diagnosed glioma. No antigens are known for them. Time point specified: week 47, end of study. Vaccination used 300 ug of mutant IDH1 20-mer peptide per dose, with topical imiquimod. The table came from immunoSEQ multiplex PCR; TCRdb's copy has only in-frame clones and leaves some out. The data contain about 50,000 clones, roughly 76% of them singletons. The source was PBMCs, collected from a glioma patient whose treatment included an IDH1 peptide vaccine. The receptors stem from a man aged 50 to 60 with glioma.

This chain connects TRBV7-9 to TRBJ2-6; possibly TRBD2 for D (5 bases). Germline CDR1 is SEHNR and CDR2 is FQNEAQ (reference sequence). V was clipped by 5 bases and J by 2 bases, with 10 bases between them. CDR3 size: 15 residues. The chain's CDR3 is CASSGGGPGANVLTF. The CDR3 region has the DNA TGTGCCAGCAGCGGTGGAGGACCTGGGGCCAACGTCCTGACTTTC.

The chain carries TRBV7-9 and TRBJ2-1, with 7 bases that match TRBD1. The CDR3 has 12 amino acids. From germline, CDR1 is SEHNR and CDR2 FQNEAQ (reference sequence). V was clipped by 2 bases and J by 14 bases; unmatched bases: 6. The CDR3 reads CASSLTITGEFF. The CDR3 DNA follows: TGTGCCAGCAGCTTAACAATCACAGGGGAGTTCTTC.

The chain recombines TRBV10-3 with TRBJ1-6; D possibly corresponds to TRBD1 (5 bases). Germline CDR1 and CDR2: ENHRY and SYGVKD. The CDR3 extends over 17 amino acids. V was cut by 2 bases and J by 0 bases, with 11 bases left in between. CDR3 in amino acids: CAISEQAGSSYNSPLHF. For the CDR3, the DNA is TGTGCCATCAGTGAGCAAGCAGGGAGCTCCTATAATTCACCCCTCCACTTT.

The gene calls are TRBV5-6 and TRBJ1-1, with 9 bases aligning to TRBD1. The CDR3 totals 15 residues. The germline CDR1 and CDR2 sequences are SGHDT and YYEEEE. Losses at the gene ends were 3 bases for V and 10 bases for J; bases not matched to a gene: 13. CDR3 coding DNA: TGTGCCAGCAGCTATCCAGGACAGGGGCGGGCTAGAGCTTTCTTT. Amino acids: CASSYPGQGRARAFF.

J is TRBJ2-1 and V is TRBV29-1, with D possibly matching TRBD1 (5 bases). This CDR3 region has 12 residues. V shed 0 bases and J shed 10 bases, with 10 bases lying between them. The germline gives CDR1 SQVTM, CDR2 ANQGSEA. The CDR3 bases are TGCAGCGTTGAAGATATTGGGGCGGAGCAGTTCTTC. It is translated as CSVEDIGAEQFF.

This chain connects TRBV10-1 to TRBJ2-1; tentative D call: TRBD1 (6 bases). CDR1 is WNHNN and CDR2 is SYGVQD in the germline V gene (reference sequence). The CDR3 extends over 15 amino acids. Trimming cost V 11 bases and J 4 bases, with 21 bases left between them. Written as DNA, the CDR3 is TGCGCCTCTAGTAATATAGGGGGAACATACAATGAGCAGTTCTTC. Protein sequence: CASSNIGGTYNEQFF.

The J gene is TRBJ2-1, the V gene TRBV9; D possibly uses TRBD1 or TRBD2 (5 bases each). This CDR3 region has 15 residues. V lost 0 bases and J lost 1, with 8 bases in between. CDR1 and CDR2 (germline): SGDLS, YYNGEE. The DNA for the CDR3 is TGTGCCAGCAGCGTAGGGGGCGGGTCCTACAATGAGCAGTTCTTC. This sequence encodes CASSVGGGSYNEQFF.

The CDR3 here is CASSIGWGTSSEAFF. DNA of the CDR3: TGTGCCAGTAGTATTGGGTGGGGCACATCTTCTGAAGCTTTCTTT. V usage is TRBV19 and J usage is TRBJ1-1; D may be TRBD1 (5 bases). The CDR3 length is 15 residues. Trimming removed 3 bases from V and 6 bases from J, with 17 bases in between. Germline CDR1 is LNHDA and CDR2 is SQIVND (reference sequence).

This chain connects TRBV7-2 to TRBJ1-2; perhaps TRBD1 as D (5 bases). V was trimmed by 0 bases and J by 0 bases, leaving 11 bases between them. Per the germline V gene, CDR1 is SGHTA and CDR2 is FQGNSA. The CDR3 sequence is 16 residues long. CDR3 nucleotides: TGTGCCAGCAGCTTAGCGGCGACAGAGCCTAACTATGGCTACACCTTC. Its translation is CASSLAATEPNYGYTF.

This clone was observed a single time. The rearrangement uses TRBV11-1 and TRBJ2-3; 7 bases are a match to TRBD1. Per germline, CDR1 SGHAT and CDR2 FQDESV (reference sequence). Germline trimming cut 7 bases from V and 2 bases from J; bases unmatched to any gene: 9. There are 15 residues in the CDR3. CDR3 nucleotides: TGTGCCAGCACCTCAGGGGGTTCTTTCACAGATACGCAGTATTTT. Residues: CASTSGGSFTDTQYF.

The rearrangement joins TRBV19 to TRBJ1-1; D possibly corresponds to TRBD1 (5 bases). This CDR3 region has 14 residues. The V gene lost 3 bases and the J gene lost 0 bases, with 8 bases spanning the gap. Per the germline V gene, CDR1 is LNHDA and CDR2 is SQIVND (reference sequence). In DNA, the CDR3 is TGTGCCAGTAGTATTGGACAAATGAACACTGAAGCTTTCTTT. It encodes CASSIGQMNTEAFF.

The chain uses TRBV5-1 and TRBJ2-1; 8 bases match TRBD1. The CDR3 extends over 13 amino acids. J was trimmed by 9 bases and V by 4 bases; bases with no gene match: 6. The V gene's germline CDR1 is SGHRS and CDR2 YFSETQ. The CDR3 DNA is TGCGCCAGCAGCCTTGACAGGGGTAGTGAGCAGTTCTTC. Its translation is CASSLDRGSEQFF.

The rearrangement uses TRBV2 and TRBJ1-4; D is unresolved. Germline V gene sequence: CDR1 SNHLY, CDR2 FYNNEI. This CDR3 region has 15 residues. Trimming shortened V by 6 bases and J by 0 bases, and 11 bases separated the two germline ends. The CDR3 sequence: CASRGSLTTNEKLFF. The DNA of the CDR3 is TGTGCCAGCAGGGGCAGTCTTACAACTAATGAAAAACTGTTTTTT.

The gene calls are TRBV6-4 and TRBJ1-1; the D gene is possibly TRBD1 (6 bases). V was trimmed by 5 bases and J by 5 bases, leaving 15 bases between them. The CDR3 runs to 14 residues. From germline, CDR1 is MRHNA and CDR2 SNTAGT. CDR3: CASSSSRGQTEAFF. CDR3 nucleotide sequence: TGTGCCAGCAGTAGCTCCCGGGGGCAGACTGAAGCTTTCTTT.

In this sample, this clone turned up a few times. The chain carries TRBV2 and TRBJ2-7; 8 bases fit TRBD1. With V trimmed by 6 bases and J by 6 bases, 7 bases remained unmatched. CDR3 length equals 13 residues. Germline V gene sequence: CDR1 SNHLY, CDR2 FYNNEI. CDR3 protein: CASRETGVGEQYF. The CDR3, as DNA: TGTGCCAGCAGAGAGACAGGGGTTGGCGAGCAGTACTTC.

This clone was recorded a few times. The gene calls are TRBV5-5 and TRBJ2-1, with TRBD1 matching 9 bases. Germline values: CDR1 SGHKS, CDR2 YYEKEE (reference sequence). The CDR3 spans 14 residues. With 4 bases clipped from V and 6 bases from J, the junction kept 5 bases outside the gene matches. In DNA, the CDR3 is TGTGCCAGCAGCCCCTTGACAGGGGGCAATGAGCAGTTCTTC. It encodes CASSPLTGGNEQFF.

This chain connects TRBV5-8 to TRBJ1-5; D possibly corresponds to TRBD1 (5 bases). The CDR3 loop spans 14 amino acids. V lost 5 bases and J lost 3, with 12 bases in between. CDR1 and CDR2 (germline): SGHTS, YDEGEE. The CDR3 nucleotides read TGTGCCAGCAGTTCAACGGACAACAATCAGCCCCAGCATTTT. Its protein is CASSSTDNNQPQHF.

This clone was detected only once. This chain joins TRBV18 and TRBJ2-1, with a tentative D call TRBD1 (6 bases). Germline V gene lookup returns CDR1 KGHSH and CDR2 LQKENI. Deletions cut 3 bases from V and 7 bases from J, with 16 bases between. The CDR3 sequence is 15 residues long. CDR3 residues: CASSPLTGTGNEQFF. The CDR3 nucleotides read TGTGCCAGCTCACCTCTGACAGGTACGGGGAATGAGCAGTTCTTC.

The V gene is TRBV4-1, the J gene TRBJ1-2, with D tentatively TRBD1 (6 bases). V gave up 2 bases and J gave up 4 bases, with 14 bases separating them. From germline, CDR1 is MGHRA and CDR2 YSYEKL. The CDR3 is made up of 15 amino acids. The CDR3 DNA reads as TGCGCCAGCAGCCAATCCGCGACAGGCCTCTATGGCTACACCTTC. This translates into CASSQSATGLYGYTF.

The chain uses TRBV5-4 and TRBJ2-3; D unclear. The CDR3 consists of 13 residues. V was trimmed by 1 base and J by 6 bases, leaving 9 bases between them. Germline V gene data show CDR1 as SGHNT and CDR2 as YYREEE (reference sequence). The CDR3 reads CASSLHDLDTQYF. Written as DNA, the CDR3 is TGTGCCAGCAGCTTGCACGATCTGGATACGCAGTATTTT.

This chain links TRBV20-1 with TRBJ2-5, with D perhaps TRBD1 (5 bases). V lost 5 bases and J lost 4, with 8 bases in between. The CDR3 has 11 residues. Germline CDR1 and CDR2: DFQATT and SNEGSKA (reference sequence). The CDR3 bases are TGCAGTGCTCATACAGGAGAGACCCAGTACTTC. This translates into CSAHTGETQYF.

The V gene is TRBV30, the J gene TRBJ2-3; 10 bases agree with TRBD2. Looked up from germline, CDR1 is GTSNPN and CDR2 is SVGIG (reference sequence). CDR3 length: 14 residues. With 6 bases clipped from V and 3 bases from J, the junction kept 6 bases outside the gene matches. The CDR3 bases are TGTGCCTGCACGTTACTAGCGGGGACAGATACGCAGTATTTT. Translation gives CACTLLAGTDTQYF.

The chain combines TRBV7-2 with TRBJ2-3; D unresolved. Germline V CDR1 and CDR2: SGHTA, FQGNSA. The CDR3 totals 13 residues. The V gene lost 1 base and the J gene lost 6 bases, with 8 bases spanning the gap. The CDR3 is CASSLVPWDTQYF. CDR3 sequence (DNA): TGTGCCAGCAGCTTAGTTCCCTGGGATACGCAGTATTTT.

The gene calls are TRBV7-9 and TRBJ2-3, with no clear D. Germline CDR1 SEHNR, CDR2 FQNEAQ (reference sequence). V was pared by 2 bases and J by 0 bases, with 12 bases between. The CDR3 has 16 amino acids. This chain's CDR3 is CASSLPFASSTDTQYF. The CDR3 bases are TGTGCCAGCAGCTTACCCTTCGCCTCTAGCACAGATACGCAGTATTTT.

The chain uses TRBV7-2 and TRBJ1-2, with D unclear. Trimming cost V 5 bases and J 3 bases, with 10 bases left between them. CDR3 size: 13 residues. Per the germline V gene, CDR1 is SGHTA and CDR2 is FQGNSA. CDR3 DNA: TGTGCCAGCAGCCAGTCTACTGACTATGGCTACACCTTC. Protein sequence: CASSQSTDYGYTF.

Comments on this clone: Other nucleotide sequences from this sample produce the same CDR3. The chain recombines TRBV20-1 with TRBJ2-7; D might be TRBD1 (5 bases). The V end lost 2 bases, the J end lost 6 bases, and 8 bases lay between the germline ends. The length of the CDR3 is 11 residues. Germline assignment: CDR1 DFQATT and CDR2 SNEGSKA (reference sequence). The CDR3 nucleotides are TGCAGTGCTAGAAGGGGTGGCGAGCAGTACTTC. Translation: CSARRGGEQYF.

The chain couples TRBV7-6 to TRBJ2-1; 7 bases match TRBD2. V lost 6 bases to trimming and J lost 7 bases; unmatched junction nucleotides: 6. This CDR3 comprises 13 residues. Germline values: CDR1 SGHVS, CDR2 FNYEAQ. The CDR3 DNA follows: TGTGCCAGCAGAGCCGGGAGGCTTAATGAGCAGTTCTTC. Translated: CASRAGRLNEQFF.

This clone was recorded a few times. The rearrangement uses TRBV6-6 and TRBJ1-1; the match to TRBD1 covers 11 bases. Unmatched junction bases numbered 3, after V lost 3 bases and J lost 0 bases. CDR3 length: 16 residues. CDR1 MNHNY and CDR2 SVGAGI come from the germline V gene (reference sequence). The CDR3 DNA is TGTGCCAGCAGTTATGGGACAGGGGGGATGAACACTGAAGCTTTCTTT. Amino acid sequence: CASSYGTGGMNTEAFF.

J is TRBJ1-5 and V is TRBV29-1; a possible D gene is TRBD1 (6 bases). Germline loops: CDR1 SQVTM, CDR2 ANQGSEA. The CDR3 runs to 12 residues. Trimming pared 6 bases from V and 7 bases from J, leaving 13 bases between. The CDR3 loop is CSVGTQGQPQHF. CDR3 DNA sequence: TGCAGCGTCGGGACACAGGGACAGCCCCAGCATTTT.